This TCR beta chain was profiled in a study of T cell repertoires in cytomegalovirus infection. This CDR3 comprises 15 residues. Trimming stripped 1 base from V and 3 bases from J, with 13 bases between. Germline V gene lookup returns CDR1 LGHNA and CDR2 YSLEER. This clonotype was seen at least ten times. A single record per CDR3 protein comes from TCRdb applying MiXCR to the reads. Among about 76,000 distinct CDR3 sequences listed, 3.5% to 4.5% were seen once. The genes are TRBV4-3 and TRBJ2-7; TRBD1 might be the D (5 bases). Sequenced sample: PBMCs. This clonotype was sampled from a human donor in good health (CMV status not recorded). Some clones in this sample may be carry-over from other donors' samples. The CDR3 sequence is CASSQAVGVGYEQYF. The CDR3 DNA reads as TGCGCCAGCAGCCAAGCGGTAGGGGTCGGCTACGAGCAGTACTTC.